The 21 T cell receptor beta chains given below trace back to one sample, sequenced in a study of T cells in Graves' hyperthyroidism and ophthalmopathy. There were TCR beta CDR3 regions amplified from RNA transcripts. With the HTBI primer set, the TCR CDR3 went through a first round of RT-PCR. One entry per CDR3 protein, called by TCRdb with MiXCR from the multiplex PCR reads. The table lists under 350,000 distinct CDR3 sequences, roughly an eighth of them singletons, with 30% to 35% in the top ten. Sequencing input: blood. The receptors originated from a woman aged 40 to 50 with Graves' ophthalmopathy.

This clonotype was counted at least ten times. J is TRBJ1-2 and V is TRBV12-3 or TRBV12-4; D is unresolved. Trimming shortened V by 8 bases and J by 2 bases, and 12 bases separated the two germline ends. The CDR3 is 13 amino acids. The CDR3 nucleotides read TGTGCCAGCTCGGTTACCAAAAACTATGGCTACACCTTC. As protein: CASSVTKNYGYTF.

Ten or more counts support this clonotype. This chain's CDR3 is CASSYQGSGANVLTF. The CDR3 coding sequence is TGTGCCAGCAGTTACCAGGGCTCTGGGGCCAACGTCCTGACTTTC. The V call is TRBV6-2 or TRBV6-3, the J call TRBJ2-6, with D tentatively TRBD1 (5 bases). Per germline, CDR1 MNHEY and CDR2 SVGEGT. V was pared by 2 bases and J by 0 bases, with 5 bases between. The length of the CDR3 is 15 residues.

This clonotype appeared many times. The rearrangement links TRBV11-2 to TRBJ1-1, with 7 bases matching TRBD1. Unmatched junction bases numbered 8, after V lost 3 bases and J lost 4 bases. The CDR3 loop spans 15 amino acids. The V gene's germline CDR1 is SGHAT and CDR2 FQNNGV. The CDR3: CASSLGLNRGTEAFF. The CDR3 DNA is TGTGCCAGCAGCTTGGGATTAAACAGGGGCACTGAAGCTTTCTTT.

This clonotype appeared many times. V and J are TRBV3-1 and TRBJ2-3, with D perhaps matching TRBD2 (5 bases). This CDR3 has 15 amino acids. The V gene lost 1 base and the J gene lost 10 bases, with 18 bases spanning the gap. Per the germline V gene, CDR1 is LGHDT and CDR2 is YNNKEL (reference sequence). CDR3 in amino acids: CASSQAPPGGLAQYF. The CDR3 DNA reads TGTGCCAGCAGCCAAGCCCCCCCCGGAGGTCTAGCGCAGTATTTT.

This clonotype appeared many times. The chain employs TRBV3-1 and TRBJ2-1, with 15 bases lining up with TRBD2. Germline V gene data show CDR1 as LGHDT and CDR2 as YNNKEL (reference sequence). Trimming at V came to 5 bases and at J to 8 bases, leaving 13 bases not matched to a gene. This CDR3 region has 18 residues. This CDR3 is CASSDGLAGGLSIYEQFF. As DNA, the CDR3 is TGTGCCAGCAGCGACGGACTAGCGGGGGGGCTCTCTATCTATGAGCAGTTCTTC.

This clonotype was seen many times. For the CDR3, the DNA is TGTGCCAGCAGCGGGACTAGCGGGAGGGGTAGTGAGCAGTTCTTC. Translated: CASSGTSGRGSEQFF. The J gene is TRBJ2-1, the V gene TRBV9, with 15 bases lining up with TRBD2. The trim removed 3 bases at V and 9 bases at J, leaving 4 bases unmatched. This CDR3 comprises 15 residues. Germline CDR1 reads SGDLS; CDR2 reads YYNGEE.

This clonotype was observed at least ten times. This sequence joins TRBV11-2 and TRBJ2-7; D uncertain. CDR1 is SGHAT and CDR2 is FQNNGV in the germline V gene. Trimming removed 3 bases from V and 5 bases from J, with 8 bases in between. The CDR3 has 12 residues. DNA of the CDR3: TGTGCCAGCAGCTTCCCCCCCAACGAGCAGTACTTC. Protein product: CASSFPPNEQYF. Complete variable domain (other parts from reference TRBV11-2 and TRBJ2-7): EAGVAQSPRYKIIEKRQSVAFWCNPISGHATLYWYQQILGQGPKLLIQFQNNGVVDDSQLPKDRFSAERLKGVDSTLKIQPAKLEDSAVYLCASSFPPNEQYFGPGTRLTVT.

The J gene is TRBJ2-2, the V gene TRBV19, with D perhaps TRBD2 (5 bases). CDR3 length: 15 residues. The germline gives CDR1 LNHDA, CDR2 SQIVND (reference sequence). Deletions cut 2 bases from V and 3 bases from J, with 10 bases between. The CDR3 bases are TGTGCCAGTAGTATAAGTTCAGCGGACACCGGGGAGCTGTTTTTT. Its translation: CASSISSADTGELFF.

This clonotype was found many times. V and J are TRBV7-2 and TRBJ1-2; no definite D call. Per the germline V gene, CDR1 is SGHTA and CDR2 is FQGNSA. V was clipped by 2 bases and J by 7 bases, with 11 bases between them. This CDR3 is 13 amino acids long. As DNA, the CDR3 is TGTGCCAGCAGCTTACCGGTGGTCGGTGGCTACACCTTC. Its protein product is CASSLPVVGGYTF.

V usage is TRBV20-1 and J usage is TRBJ2-3; 10 positions match TRBD2. This CDR3 has 15 amino acids. The V segment lost 6 bases and the J segment 1 base; nucleotides outside the gene matches: 7. Per the germline V gene, CDR1 is DFQATT and CDR2 is SNEGSKA (reference sequence). In nucleotides, the CDR3 is TGCAGTGCCCAATTGAGCGGGGGGGGCACAGATACGCAGTATTTT. This translates into CSAQLSGGGTDTQYF.

This clonotype was observed many times. The V gene is TRBV6-1, the J gene TRBJ1-5, with D unresolved. V lost 4 bases and J lost 3, with 10 bases in between. This CDR3 has 14 amino acids. The germline V gene encodes CDR1 MNHNS and CDR2 SASEGT. The CDR3, as DNA: TGTGCCAGCAGTGGTGGAGGGCTCAATCAGCCCCAGCATTTT. The encoded protein is CASSGGGLNQPQHF.

This clonotype appeared many times. A junction end diverges from the germline sequence, so it may reflect a read error. The J gene is TRBJ1-1, the V gene TRBV29-1; no firm D call. The germline gives CDR1 SQVTM, CDR2 ANQGSEA. CDR3 length: 12 residues. CDR3 protein: CSVEFHGTETFF. The DNA for the CDR3 is TGCAGCGTTGAATTTCATGGCACTGAAACTTTCTTT.

This clonotype was detected ten times or more. The chain has TRBV11-2 and TRBJ2-3; 7 nucleotides align to TRBD2. Germline values: CDR1 SGHAT, CDR2 FQNNGV. Trimming at V came to 5 bases and at J to 0 bases, leaving 8 bases not matched to a gene. The CDR3 spans 16 residues. The CDR3 loop reads CASSALLSGSTDTQYF. The CDR3 DNA reads TGTGCCAGCAGCGCCCTTCTTAGCGGGAGCACAGATACGCAGTATTTT.

This clonotype showed up many times. CDR3 nucleotides: TGCAGTGCTAGTTATTCGCCGGGAGGCCTAGGCGAGCAGTACTTC. Protein sequence: CSASYSPGGLGEQYF. The chain combines TRBV20-1 with TRBJ2-7; 7 bases map to TRBD2. The germline CDR1 and CDR2 sequences are DFQATT and SNEGSKA (reference sequence). The V segment lost 3 bases and the J segment 6 bases; nucleotides outside the gene matches: 14. The CDR3 is 15 amino acids.

J is TRBJ2-2 and V is TRBV5-4, with 8 bases lining up with TRBD1. This CDR3 contains 15 residues. CDR1 and CDR2 from the germline V gene are SGHNT and YYREEE (reference sequence). The junction had 8 bases not matched to a gene; V was cut back by 4 bases and J by 6 bases. CDR3 sequence: CASSVPDRAAGELFF. The CDR3 region has the DNA TGTGCCAGCAGCGTACCGGACAGGGCAGCCGGGGAGCTGTTTTTT.

This chain connects TRBV3-1 to TRBJ2-5; a weak D match, TRBD2 (6 bases). Trimming removed 5 bases from V and 5 bases from J, with 21 bases in between. This CDR3 contains 16 residues. Germline V CDR1 and CDR2: LGHDT, YNNKEL (reference sequence). CDR3 loop: CASSYRDSGWVETQYF. The CDR3 nucleotides read TGTGCCAGCAGCTACCGGGACTCGGGGTGGGTTGAGACCCAGTACTTC.

This clonotype was seen more than once but under ten times. V and J are TRBV5-1 and TRBJ2-5; TRBD1 matches 9 bases. The junction had 5 bases not matched to a gene; V was cut back by 4 bases and J by 1 base. The CDR3 has 15 residues. The germline V gene has CDR1 SGHRS and CDR2 YFSETQ. The CDR3 is CASSGTGISQETQYF. CDR3 in DNA: TGCGCCAGCAGCGGGACAGGGATTTCCCAAGAGACCCAGTACTTC. Full variable domain (remainder filled in from reference TRBV5-1 and TRBJ2-5): KAGVTQTPRYLIKTRGQQVTLSCSPISGHRSVSWYQQTPGQGLQFLFEYFSETQRNKGNFPGRFSGRQFSNSRSEMNVSTLELGDSALYLCASSGTGISQETQYFGPGTRLLVL.

The rearrangement joins TRBV5-4 to TRBJ2-2, with D tentatively TRBD1 (5 bases). Trimming cost V 5 bases and J 3 bases, with 8 bases left between them. Germline V gives CDR1 SGHNT, CDR2 YYREEE (reference sequence). This CDR3 is built from 13 residues. The CDR3 nucleotides are TGTGCCAGCAGACAGGATTACACCGGGGAGCTGTTTTTT. Protein: CASRQDYTGELFF.

There are many counts of this clonotype. The V and J genes are TRBV6-1 and TRBJ2-5; the D is unclear. This CDR3 is built from 11 residues. The V and J ends lost 7 bases and 5 bases respectively, with 8 bases between them. Germline CDR1 and CDR2: MNHNS and SASEGT. CDR3 in amino acids: CASKSVETQYF. The DNA of the CDR3 is TGTGCCAGCAAATCCGTTGAGACCCAGTACTTC.

This clonotype was recorded many times. The J gene is TRBJ1-1, the V gene TRBV6-2 or TRBV6-3; D is possibly TRBD1 (5 bases). The length of the CDR3 is 14 residues. Between the trimmed V and J ends, which lost 2 bases and 5 bases, there was a span of 12 bases. Germline assignment: CDR1 MNHEY and CDR2 SVGEGT. The CDR3 loop is CASSYVGGRTEAFF. The CDR3 nucleotides read TGTGCCAGCAGTTACGTGGGGGGAAGGACTGAAGCTTTCTTT.

The V call is TRBV5-8, the J call TRBJ1-6, with D perhaps TRBD1 (5 bases). Germline loops: CDR1 SGHTS, CDR2 YDEGEE. CDR3 length: 13 residues. V was cut by 0 bases and J by 13 bases, with 11 bases left in between. The CDR3, as DNA: TGTGCCAGCAGCTTGGGTCGGGGGGGGCCCCTCCACTTT. Protein product: CASSLGRGGPLHF. The whole variable domain, remainder taken from reference TRBV5-8 and TRBJ1-6, is EAGVTQSPTHLIKTRGQQATLRCSPISGHTSVYWYQQALGLGLQFLLWYDEGEERNRGNFPPRFSGRQFPNYSSELNVNALELEDSALYLCASSLGRGGPLHFGNGTRLTVT.